Presented here are 4 T cell receptor beta chains from one specimen sequenced in a study of shared clonotypes between healthy human individuals. Produced via immunoSEQ multiplex PCR; TCRdb's table is partial and in-frame only. Among 2 million to 3 million clones listed, roughly nine tenths were seen once. Sequencing was done on a sample of naive CD4+ T cells sorted from blood. The subset here: CD45RA+ positively selected. All receptors derive from a man aged 18 to 30 in good health.

This clone was recorded once. The V call is TRBV11-2, the J call TRBJ2-1, with 14 bases aligning to TRBD2. CDR3 length: 15 amino acids. V was pared by 4 bases and J by 6 bases, with 2 bases of the junction left unmatched. CDR1 is SGHAT and CDR2 is FQNNGV in the germline V gene. CDR3: CASSSGTSGGNEQFF. CDR3 sequence (DNA): TGTGCCAGCAGCTCCGGGACTAGCGGGGGCAATGAGCAGTTCTTC.

This chain links TRBV7-2 with TRBJ2-5; 9 nucleotides align to TRBD1. The V segment lost 2 bases and the J segment 1 base; nucleotides outside the gene matches: 5. The germline V gene encodes CDR1 SGHTA and CDR2 FQGNSA. This CDR3 is built from 16 residues. The DNA for the CDR3 is TGTGCCAGCAGCTTACAAACAGGGGGCCTCCAAGAGACCCAGTACTTC. Translated: CASSLQTGGLQETQYF.

Written as DNA, the CDR3 is TGTGCCAGCAGTTACTCAGGCAGGGGGTGGCCCTACGAGCAGTACTTC. Translated, it gives CASSYSGRGWPYEQYF. The chain is built from TRBV6-5 and TRBJ2-7, with TRBD1 matching over 7 bases. V was clipped by 0 bases and J by 2 bases; unmatched bases: 7. The germline V gene has CDR1 MNHEY and CDR2 SVGAGI. The CDR3 spans 16 residues.

This clone came up once. This chain joins TRBV7-8 and TRBJ1-1, with D tentatively TRBD1 (5 bases). Germline V gene sequence: CDR1 SGHVS, CDR2 FQNEAQ. Trimming took 5 bases from V and 1 from J, leaving 20 bases between them. This CDR3 is built from 17 residues. Here the CDR3 reads CASSLRGLRLENTEAFF. CDR3 sequence (DNA): TGTGCCAGCAGCCTTAGGGGACTTAGGTTAGAGAACACTGAAGCTTTCTTT.